This T cell receptor beta chain was identified during a study of CD8+CD57+ T cells in acquired aplastic anemia (dated by TCRdb to 2016 to 2019). Background for the entire study: DNA extracted from sorted CD4+ and CD8+ cells had a mean of about 3.2 ug, with a range of about 0.18 to 27.4 ug. For healthy donor samples, the average read count was about 10 million for CD4+ cells and roughly 12 million for CD8+ cells. Results the study describes overall, beyond this receptor: Patients and healthy controls showed no significant difference in CD8+ Simpson's diversity (P=0.060). Approximately 27 CD8+ CDR3 sequences were found in both patients and controls but appeared to be highly expressed in patients and within the immunodominant clones of the patients.

Inclusive of the bounding cysteine and phenylalanine, the CDR3 is 12 residues long. The read is trimmed to its CDR3 DNA, 36 bases read in frame from base 1. The germline V gene encodes CDR1 DFQATT and CDR2 SNEGSKA (reference sequence). A distance of 11 bases separates the germline ends of V and J, which lose 1 base and 7 bases respectively. The study deep-sequenced TCR repertoires of sorted CD4+ and CD8+ blood T cells from severe aplastic anemia patients and healthy subjects. Ficoll-Paque density gradient centrifugation was used to isolate peripheral blood mononuclear cells. Before DNA extraction, CD4+ and CD8+ T cells were sorted by FACS or by magnetic beads. This clonotype was counted many times. Its cognate antigen has yet to be identified. One base away there is no much larger clone; base qualities are not given. Genomic DNA was used as template for profiling of TCR beta VDJ combinations and CDR3 sequences. An Illumina HiSeq 2000 was used for TCR repertoire sequencing. In the authors' own workflow: Repertoires were assessed using TRBV/TRBJ rearrangement plots, CDR3 size and DJ length profiles, and Simpson's diversity index. Whichever DNA sequence was most abundant in the deep sequencing data was defined as the immunodominant clone. CDR3 amino acid sequences were screened for sharing across subjects and were compared with published repertoires and the VDJdb database. TCRdb reran the public reads through fastp at Q25 and MiXCR, keeping productive beta chains. Records with the same CDR3 protein are collapsed into one entry carrying the most frequent genes and DNA. The V and J calls were determined by TCRdb, not by the authors. A total of some 240,000 distinct CDR3 sequences appear in this sample, 34% of them only once. 1.1% of the sample rests with the top ten.

The specimen was sorted CD4+, CD8+, or CD8+CD57+ T cells (not recorded which) from PBMCs. The source is a human donor in good health, serving as a control. The chain links TRBV20-1 with TRBJ2-7; no D gene can be assigned with confidence. The DNA is TGCAGTGCTAGAGTATCCGGTTTGGAGCAGTACTTC. This sequence encodes CSARVSGLEQYF.